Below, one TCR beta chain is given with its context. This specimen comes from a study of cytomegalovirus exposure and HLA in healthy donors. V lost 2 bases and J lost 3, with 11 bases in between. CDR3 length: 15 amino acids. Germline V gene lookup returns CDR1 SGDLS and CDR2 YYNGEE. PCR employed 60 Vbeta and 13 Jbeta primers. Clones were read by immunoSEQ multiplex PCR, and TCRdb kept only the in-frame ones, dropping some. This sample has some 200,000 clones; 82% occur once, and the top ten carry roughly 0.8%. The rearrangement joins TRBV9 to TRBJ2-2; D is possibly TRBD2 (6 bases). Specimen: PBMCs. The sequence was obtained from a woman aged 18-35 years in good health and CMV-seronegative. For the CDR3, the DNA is TGTGCCAGCAGCGTCATGGGAGGAGACACCGGGGAGCTGTTTTTT. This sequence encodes CASSVMGGDTGELFF.